Listed here is a single T cell receptor beta chain. There is no known antigen for this receptor. Base qualities are not provided; no much larger clone lies one nucleotide away. This sample was taken from a study of blood T cell repertoires in COVID-19 (TCRdb year 2020). General notes on the study: The collaborator samples originated in the United States, Italy and Spain and spanned the acute and convalescent phases of COVID-19. The material from the prospective study consisted of cDNA or gDNA derived from T cells, B-cell-depleted T cells, or PBMCs. Subjects who had been exposed to COVID-19, were actively infected with it, or had recovered from it provided the deeply sampled blood TCRbeta repertoires that made up the dataset. A freely available public database, intended as a resource for researchers studying the immune response to SARS-CoV-2, is where the repertoires were released. The samples were drawn from two sources: the first 160 participants of the ongoing ImmuneRACE study, and 1,000 to 1,500 subjects contributed by 6 global collaborators. The sample metadata nearly always contained a de-identified subject ID, COVID-19 status, age in years and sex. Where available, HLA class I and class II types were taken from metadata supplied by the sample provider and were not determined by assay-based typing.

V is clipped by 6 bases and J by 5 bases, and the sequence between their germline boundaries is 10 bases long. Per the germline V gene, MRHNA is the CDR1 and SNTAGT is the CDR2. From its cysteine to its phenylalanine, the CDR3 spans 13 amino acids. The DNA shown is the 39-base CDR3, in frame from base 1. The paper as a whole reports these results and caveats: Clinical and demographic metadata were provided uncurated, with the amount varying by source and participant.

Whole blood was collected in K2EDTA tubes by collaborating institutions according to the institutions' own protocols. For TCRbeta analysis, collaborators shipped samples in one of three forms: frozen whole blood, isolated PBMCs, or DNA extracted from either of those sample types. TCRbeta CDR3 regions were amplified from genomic DNA by means of the immunoSEQ Assay, a bias-controlled multiplex PCR. On the study's bioinformatics: The number of nucleated cells in each sample was estimated by amplification of reference gene primers within the assay. To quantify the absolute abundance of each unique TCRbeta CDR3 rearrangement, sequence reads were collapsed and filtered. For each sample, productive Simpson clonality was calculated as the square root of Simpson's diversity index over productive rearrangements. TCRdb provides this immuneACCESS table in a form limited to in-frame rearrangements. Some clones are lacking; in checked studies, under half of them reflect an unresolved V gene, and why the rest are absent is not known. V and J calls and clone size are copied from that table; D and trimming were computed from the DNA. The sample data list about 150,000 clones, and about 89% of these were observed just once. Roughly 6.1% of the sample is taken by the ten largest.

This clonotype was sampled from a man at least 80 years old with acute or convalescent COVID-19. The chain links TRBV6-4 with TRBJ1-4; no confident D gene assignment can be made. Sequenced sample: peripheral blood. The DNA reads as follows: TGTGCCAGCAGCGTCTTATTAAATGAAAAACTGTTTTTT. This encodes CASSVLLNEKLFF.